Given below is one TCR beta chain in context. These data come from a study of blood T cell repertoires in COVID-19. Whole-study context: From T cells, B-cell-depleted T cells, or PBMCs came the material, which was cDNA or gDNA.

The CDR3 totals 19 residues. The assay was immunoSEQ multiplex PCR, and TCRdb's table has in-frame clones only and misses some. This repertoire shows 110,000 or so clones, 75% to 90% found once; its top ten account for over 4%. This clonotype originated in a woman between 45 and 65 years old with acute or convalescent COVID-19. The J gene is TRBJ1-1, the V gene TRBV1; the D call of TRBD1 is as the table states it, not checked on the DNA. TRBV1 is reported as a pseudogene. Material: peripheral blood. CDR3 protein: CTSSQDNSPSSTENTEAFF. In DNA, the CDR3 is TGCACCAGCAGCCAAGATAACAGTCCCTCAAGCACGGAAAACACTGAAGCTTTCTTT.